A selection of T cell receptor beta chains follows, all from one sample in a study of neurological immune-mediated disorders. MiXCR, applied by TCRdb to the 5' RACE reads, yields one record per CDR3 protein. The table includes 36,000 or so distinct CDR3 sequences, over 9% detected once. Sequenced input: PBMCs. The source is a woman in her 30s with HTLV-1-associated myelopathy (HAM/TSP). CDR3s include the opening cysteine and the closing phenylalanine or tryptophan. A D gene is named only where the DNA matches it firmly. Clone size is shown for a subset of rows, as once, few, many or a class of expanded clone.

d_gene	v_gene	j_gene	abundance	CDR3nt	CDR3aa
TRBD1	TRBV5-1	TRBJ1-6	many	TGCGCCAGCAGCTTGGAGGGGGCAAGCGGTTCACCCCTCCACTTT	CASSLEGASGSPLHF
TRBD1	TRBV5-1	TRBJ1-1	many	TGCGCCAGCGCCAGGGGGCAGGGGGAAACTGAAGCTTTCTTT	CASARGQGETEAFF
TRBD2	TRBV10-3	TRBJ2-7	.	TGTGCCATCAGTGAGTCGGGACTAGACTCCTACGAGCAGTACTTC	CAISESGLDSYEQYF
.	TRBV5-1	TRBJ2-1	many	TGCGCCAGCAGCTTGGCCAGGGGGGGTAGGAATGAGCAGTTCTTC	CASSLARGGRNEQFF
.	TRBV7-9	TRBJ1-3	many	TGTGCCAGCAGCTTACTGCCCGACAGGTCGGGAGGAAACACCATATATTTT	CASSLLPDRSGGNTIYF
.	TRBV20-1	TRBJ2-1	many	TGCAGTGCTAGAGTAGCGGACCAGTACAATGAGCAGTTCTTC	CSARVADQYNEQFF
.	TRBV20-1	TRBJ1-1	many	TGCAGTGCTAGAGTGGGGCCGGTCACTGAAGCTTTCTTT	CSARVGPVTEAFF
TRBD2	TRBV20-1	TRBJ2-1	many	TGCAGTGCTAGGGCCTCTAGCGGGGGATCGGGGAAGGAGCAGTTCTTC	CSARASSGGSGKEQFF
TRBD2	TRBV3-1	TRBJ2-4	many	TGTGCCAGCAGCCAAGATACTAGCGGGGGCCCTATTCAGTACTTC	CASSQDTSGGPIQYF
TRBD2	TRBV20-1	TRBJ2-7	many	TGCAGTGCTGGGGGGGGGACGGTCGACGAGCAGTACTTC	CSAGGGTVDEQYF
.	TRBV12-3/TRBV12-4	TRBJ2-2	many	TGTGCCAGCAGTTTCGGCTACTCAGGCGGACGGAAGCTGTTTTTT	CASSFGYSGGRKLFF
TRBD1	TRBV20-1	TRBJ2-3	many	TGCAGTGCTAGAGGAACGAGACAGGGCGCAGATACGCAGTATTTT	CSARGTRQGADTQYF
.	TRBV19	TRBJ1-5	many	TGTGCCAGTAGAGGCGGGAATCAGCCCCAGCATTTT	CASRGGNQPQHF
.	TRBV4-2	TRBJ1-2	many	TGTGCCAGCAGCCCCCAGGGTGAACGCCGGGGAGGGGGCTACACCTTC	CASSPQGERRGGGYTF
.	TRBV7-9	TRBJ2-1	many	TGTGCCAGCAGAGCCGCAGGGGTGAATGAGCAGTTCTTC	CASRAAGVNEQFF
.	TRBV20-1	TRBJ1-2	many	TGCAGTGCTAGTGGTGGCGGAGCTAACTATGGCTACACCTTC	CSASGGGANYGYTF
TRBD1	TRBV5-1	TRBJ1-1	many	TGCGCCAGCAAGCTGGGGGGCTGGGACAGGGTTCAAACTGAAGCTTTCTTT	CASKLGGWDRVQTEAFF
TRBD1	TRBV30	TRBJ1-2	few	TGTGCCTGCAGAGGACAGGACTATGGCTACACCTTC	CACRGQDYGYTF
.	TRBV20-1	TRBJ2-7	many	TGCAGTGTTAGGCACGGACACGAGCAGTACTTC	CSVRHGHEQYF
TRBD1	TRBV5-6	TRBJ1-6	many	TGTGCCAGCAGCTTGACGCTACAGGGGAATTCACCCCTCCACTTT	CASSLTLQGNSPLHF
TRBD1	TRBV6-5	TRBJ2-6	.	TGTGCCAGCAGTTCGACAGGGAAATCTGATGGGGCCAACGTCCTGACTTTC	CASSSTGKSDGANVLTF
TRBD1	TRBV20-1	TRBJ2-4	many	TGCAGTGCCCGGACAGGGGTAGCCAAAAACATTCAGTACTTC	CSARTGVAKNIQYF
.	TRBV3-1	TRBJ2-2	many	TGTGCCAGCAGCCGTACAACCACCGGGGAGCTGTTTTTT	CASSRTTTGELFF